Presented here are 21 T cell receptor beta chains from one specimen sequenced in a study of blood T cell repertoires in COVID-19. Data came from immunoSEQ multiplex PCR; TCRdb stores just in-frame clones and leaves some out. Among just over 90,000 clones listed, about 86% were seen once. The sequencing sample was made of peripheral blood. These receptors were taken from a woman aged 80 or older with acute or convalescent COVID-19.

This chain uses TRBV3-1 (or the pseudogene TRBV3-2) with TRBJ1-1, with 7 positions matching TRBD1. Trimming removed 0 bases from V and 8 bases from J; junction bases left unmatched: 3. Germline V gives CDR1 LGHDT, CDR2 YNNKEL (reference sequence). This CDR3 region has 13 residues. The CDR3 loop is CASSQEGGREAFF. CDR3 sequence (DNA): TGTGCCAGCAGCCAAGAAGGGGGCAGGGAAGCTTTCTTT.

The genes are TRBV6-6 and TRBJ2-2, with a weak D call TRBD2 (6 bases). The V and J ends lost 6 bases and 1 base respectively, with 12 bases between them. The V gene's germline CDR1 is MNHNY and CDR2 SVGAGI (reference sequence). This CDR3 has 15 amino acids. The CDR3 loop reads CASSRGGWNTGELFF. The CDR3 bases are TGTGCCAGCAGCAGAGGAGGGTGGAACACCGGGGAGCTGTTTTTT.

Points on this clone: A junction boundary mismatches the germline segment, possibly from a read error. This chain uses TRBV20-1 with TRBJ2-7, with 12 nucleotides matching TRBD1. Germline V gene data show CDR1 as DFQATT and CDR2 as SNEGSKA (reference sequence). This CDR3 has 13 amino acids. The CDR3 coding sequence is TGCAGTGCCAGTCCGGGACAGGGGGCGAGGGTCCCCTTC. Residues: CSASPGQGARVPF.

The J gene is TRBJ2-7, the V gene TRBV11-3; possibly TRBD1 for D (5 bases). Germline V gene sequence: CDR1 SGHNT, CDR2 YENEEA. The CDR3 spans 15 residues. V was shortened by 1 base and J by 5 bases, with 15 bases between the two germline ends. CDR3 DNA sequence: TGTGCCAGCAGCTTAGGATCCAGGGTCCCCAACGAGCAGTACTTC. Its translation is CASSLGSRVPNEQYF.

The rearrangement joins TRBV30 to TRBJ1-1, with D perhaps TRBD1 (5 bases). Trimming removed 0 bases from V and 5 bases from J, with 13 bases in between. Per germline, CDR1 GTSNPN and CDR2 SVGIG (reference sequence). The CDR3 contains 14 residues. This chain's CDR3 is CAWSVTRVWTEAFF. CDR3 nucleotide sequence: TGTGCCTGGAGTGTAACCAGGGTGTGGACTGAAGCTTTCTTT.

The chain joins TRBV4-1 to TRBJ1-1; 10 nucleotides match TRBD1. This CDR3 is built from 17 residues. Losses at the gene ends were 0 bases for V and 4 bases for J; bases not matched to a gene: 8. The germline gives CDR1 MGHRA, CDR2 YSYEKL. The CDR3 nucleotides read TGCGCCAGCAGCCAAGATTCGGACAGGGGGTTTGGCACTGAAGCTTTCTTT. Residues: CASSQDSDRGFGTEAFF.

V gene TRBV5-1 combines with J gene TRBJ1-6, with a tentative D call TRBD1 (5 bases). The CDR3 totals 14 residues. V was clipped by 0 bases and J by 8 bases, with 9 bases between them. CDR1 and CDR2 from the germline V gene are SGHRS and YFSETQ. The CDR3 DNA sequence: TGCGCCAGCAGCTTGGGACAGTCAGATTCACCCCTCCACTTT. This codes for CASSLGQSDSPLHF.

V is TRBV7-2 and J is TRBJ2-7; 7 bases are shared with TRBD1. CDR3 size: 15 residues. The germline V gene encodes CDR1 SGHTA and CDR2 FQGNSA. With 2 bases clipped from V and 3 bases from J, the junction kept 7 bases outside the gene matches. In DNA, the CDR3 is TGTGCCAGCAGCTTATCTACAGGGGTGGGCTACGAGCAGTACTTC. This codes for CASSLSTGVGYEQYF.

This clone was observed once. This chain connects TRBV10-3 to TRBJ1-1; D remains ambiguous. CDR3 length equals 14 residues. Deletions cut 2 bases from V and 1 base from J, with 8 bases between. From germline, CDR1 is ENHRY and CDR2 SYGVKD. The DNA for the CDR3 is TGTGCCATCAGTGAGGCTGTCGGGAACACTGAAGCTTTCTTT. Residues: CAISEAVGNTEAFF.

The J gene is TRBJ2-3, the V gene TRBV7-9; 9 nucleotides match TRBD1. The ends lost 4 bases at V and 3 bases at J; junction bases unmatched: 5. There are 15 residues in the CDR3. Germline loops: CDR1 SEHNR, CDR2 FQNEAQ (reference sequence). CDR3 DNA: TGTGCCAGCAGCTCGACAGGGGGGGTGACAGATACGCAGTATTTT. Protein: CASSSTGGVTDTQYF. The variable domain in full, with the rest retrieved from reference TRBV7-9 and TRBJ2-3, is DTGVSQNPRHKITKRGQNVTFRCDPISEHNRLYWYRQTLGQGPEFLTYFQNEAQLEKSRLLSDRFSAERPKGSFSTLEIQRTEQGDSAMYLCASSSTGGVTDTQYFGPGTRLTVL.

This clone was detected only once. The V call is TRBV10-1, the J call TRBJ1-1; D ambiguous. Germline values: CDR1 WNHNN, CDR2 SYGVQD (reference sequence). The V and J ends lost 2 bases and 3 bases respectively, with 7 bases between them. This CDR3 contains 13 residues. CDR3 sequence: CASSEVRDTEAFF. CDR3 nucleotides: TGCGCCAGCAGTGAGGTGCGGGACACTGAAGCTTTCTTT.

This chain links TRBV11-3 with TRBJ2-7; D may be TRBD1 (6 bases). Germline assignment: CDR1 SGHNT and CDR2 YENEEA. The V end lost 3 bases, the J end lost 4 bases, and 13 bases lay between the germline ends. This CDR3 spans 14 amino acids. The CDR3 region is CASSFGQSFYEQYF. CDR3 bases: TGTGCCAGCAGCTTCGGACAGAGTTTTTACGAGCAGTACTTC. Combining the CDR3 with reference TRBV11-3 and TRBJ2-7 gives the whole variable domain EAGVVQSPRYKIIEKKQPVAFWCNPISGHNTLYWYLQNLGQGPELLIRYENEEAVDDSQLPKDRFSAERLKGVDSTLKIQPAELGDSAVYLCASSFGQSFYEQYFGPGTRLTVT.

The count of this clone is one. V is TRBV29-1 and J is TRBJ2-6, with no clear D. Germline V CDR1 and CDR2: SQVTM, ANQGSEA. The CDR3 sequence is 12 residues long. V was trimmed by 6 bases and J by 0 bases, leaving 3 bases between them. CDR3 DNA: TGCAGCGTCTTCTCTGGGGCCAACGTCCTGACTTTC. Protein sequence: CSVFSGANVLTF.

The rearrangement links TRBV2 to TRBJ2-3; 9 bases agree with TRBD2. Germline V gene data show CDR1 as SNHLY and CDR2 as FYNNEI. With V trimmed by 1 base and J by 0 bases, 2 bases remained unmatched. The CDR3 loop spans 16 amino acids. CDR3 loop: CASSEGGGASTDTQYF. The CDR3 DNA reads TGTGCCAGCAGTGAAGGCGGGGGGGCTAGCACAGATACGCAGTATTTT.

The rearrangement joins TRBV2 to TRBJ2-1; TRBD2 aligns across 11 bases. Looked up from germline, CDR1 is SNHLY and CDR2 is FYNNEI. J was trimmed by 0 bases and V by 5 bases; bases with no gene match: 9. CDR3 length: 18 residues. This CDR3 is CASSPRPGTSGSYNEQFF. CDR3 sequence (DNA): TGTGCCAGCAGTCCACGTCCCGGGACTAGCGGCTCCTACAATGAGCAGTTCTTC.

The rearrangement links TRBV5-5 to TRBJ1-1; D remains unclear. Germline CDR1 and CDR2: SGHKS and YYEKEE (reference sequence). The V end was cut by 4 bases, the J end by 0 bases, with 10 bases between. This CDR3 has 14 residues. CDR3 sequence (DNA): TGTGCCAGCAGCGGAGGGCTGCTGAACACTGAAGCTTTCTTT. It specifies CASSGGLLNTEAFF. The full variable domain, its missing parts supplied by reference TRBV5-5 and TRBJ1-1, is DAGVTQSPTHLIKTRGQQVTLRCSPISGHKSVSWYQQVLGQGPQFIFQYYEKEERGRGNFPDRFSARQFPNYSSELNVNALLLGDSALYLCASSGGLLNTEAFFGQGTRLTVV.

This sequence joins TRBV27 and TRBJ1-4; D is possibly TRBD1 (6 bases). Germline CDR1 reads MNHEY; CDR2 reads SMNVEV (reference sequence). The CDR3 spans 14 residues. V was trimmed by 7 bases and J by 7 bases, leaving 16 bases between them. The CDR3 reads CASKLGAHVEKLFF. DNA for the CDR3: TGTGCCAGCAAGTTGGGGGCTCATGTTGAAAAACTGTTTTTT.

The chain's CDR3 is CASSIPLGGGGYGYTF. CDR3 nucleotides: TGTGCCAGTAGTATCCCTTTGGGCGGCGGGGGCTATGGCTACACCTTC. This chain joins TRBV19 and TRBJ1-2; D may be TRBD1 (5 bases). Germline CDR1 reads LNHDA; CDR2 reads SQIVND (reference sequence). This CDR3 comprises 16 residues. Trimming stripped 3 bases from V and 4 bases from J, with 18 bases between.

V usage is TRBV6-5 and J usage is TRBJ2-2; D unresolved. This CDR3 has 14 amino acids. V shed 7 bases and J shed 6 bases, with 15 bases lying between them. Per germline, CDR1 MNHEY and CDR2 SVGAGI. The CDR3 sequence is CASTRMRLAGELFF. DNA for the CDR3: TGTGCCAGCACTCGAATGAGGTTGGCCGGGGAGCTGTTTTTT.

The J gene is TRBJ2-3, the V gene TRBV7-9; 12 nucleotides match TRBD2. Germline assignment: CDR1 SEHNR and CDR2 FQNEAQ (reference sequence). The V segment lost 8 bases and the J segment 3 bases; nucleotides outside the gene matches: 3. The CDR3 has 14 amino acids. The CDR3 DNA reads TGTGCCAGCGGACTAGCGGGGAGGACAGATACGCAGTATTTT. It is translated as CASGLAGRTDTQYF.

The V and J genes are TRBV10-2 and TRBJ2-1; 9 bases align to TRBD2. This CDR3 region has 17 residues. The germline V gene has CDR1 WSHSY and CDR2 SAAADI. V shed 2 bases and J 0 bases; nucleotides not matched to a gene: 5. CDR3 in amino acids: CASSEPSAGGSYNEQFF. The CDR3 bases are TGCGCCAGCAGTGAGCCTTCAGCGGGGGGCTCCTACAATGAGCAGTTCTTC.